Below are 24 T cell receptor beta chains sequenced from a single sample in a study of T cell responses to AZD1222 COVID-19 vaccine. Here immunoSEQ multiplex PCR was the method, and the copy in TCRdb shows in-frame clones only, minus some. The profile covers about 94,000 clones, with 88% appearing a single time and roughly an eighth taken by the ten largest. The specimen comprised peripheral blood, sampled 28 days after the second AZD1222 dose. These receptors came from an adult who received the AZD1222 COVID-19 vaccine.

The chain uses TRBV9 and TRBJ2-3; D is uncertain. CDR1 is SGDLS, CDR2 YYNGEE, per germline. Trimming left V 0 bases short and J 2 bases short, with 7 bases between. The CDR3 runs to 14 residues. DNA for the CDR3: TGTGCCAGCAGCGTAGCTCTACCCACAGATACGCAGTATTTT. It yields the protein CASSVALPTDTQYF.

The chain recombines TRBV28 with TRBJ1-2; D not certain. CDR1 and CDR2 (germline): MDHEN, SYDVKM. CDR3 length: 12 residues. V was pared by 2 bases and J by 5 bases, with 6 bases between. Here the CDR3 reads CASSLLRYGYTF. The CDR3 nucleotides read TGTGCCAGCAGTTTACTTCGATATGGCTACACCTTC.

V gene TRBV6-5 combines with J gene TRBJ2-2; 8 nucleotides line up with TRBD1. The J segment lost 5 bases and the V segment lost 8 bases, leaving 4 bases of the junction unmatched. This CDR3 contains 13 residues. The germline CDR1 and CDR2 sequences are MNHEY and SVGAGI. The CDR3 bases are TGTGCCAGCTTCAGGGGGCAAACCGGGGAGCTGTTTTTT. Translating gives CASFRGQTGELFF.

The chain couples TRBV11-2 to TRBJ2-1; TRBD2 matches at 10 bases. CDR1 and CDR2 from the germline V gene are SGHAT and FQNNGV. CDR3 length equals 15 residues. With 5 bases clipped from V and 8 bases from J, the junction kept 9 bases outside the gene matches. CDR3 nucleotide sequence: TGTGCCAGCAGCCAAGCGGGAGGGCCTGCGGATGAGCAGTTCTTC. Protein: CASSQAGGPADEQFF.

V usage is TRBV11-3 and J usage is TRBJ1-1; unclear D gene. CDR3 length: 14 residues. Germline CDR1 SGHNT, CDR2 YENEEA. Trimming took off 0 bases at V and 1 base at J, with 6 bases between the two ends. Here the CDR3 reads CASSLEHGNTEAFF. In nucleotides, the CDR3 is TGTGCCAGCAGCTTAGAACACGGGAACACTGAAGCTTTCTTT.

This rearrangement joins TRBV19 to TRBJ1-1; TRBD1 might be the D (6 bases). The length of the CDR3 is 15 residues. V gave up 6 bases and J gave up 0 bases, with 14 bases separating them. Germline loops: CDR1 LNHDA, CDR2 SQIVND (reference sequence). For the CDR3, the DNA is TGTGCCAGTAGCCCAGGACAGTTAATGAACACTGAAGCTTTCTTT. Its translation: CASSPGQLMNTEAFF.

The V and J genes are TRBV21-1 and TRBJ2-2; the DNA was not used to check the table's D call, TRBD2. TRBV21-1 is noted as a pseudogene. CDR3 size: 19 residues. The CDR3 region has the DNA TGTGCCAGCAGCAAAGGATGGGAGCTAGCGGGAGTTTACACCGGGGAGCTGTTTTTT. The encoded protein is CASSKGWELAGVYTGELFF.

This chain joins TRBV7-3 and TRBJ2-1, with D possibly TRBD1 on 6 matching bases. V lost 0 bases to trimming and J lost 1 base, with 7 bases between them. The CDR3 runs 15 residues. Germline-derived CDR1 and CDR2 are SGHTA and FQGTGA. The CDR3 DNA reads TGTGCCAGCAGCTTAACTGGACAGTCCTACAATGAGCAGTTCTTC. This gives the protein CASSLTGQSYNEQFF. The whole variable domain, filled in from reference TRBV7-3 and TRBJ2-1, reads GAGVSQTPSNKVTEKGKYVELRCDPISGHTALYWYRQSLGQGPEFLIYFQGTGAADDSGLPNDRFFAVRPEGSVSTLKIQRTERGDSAVYLCASSLTGQSYNEQFFGPGTRLTVL.

The V and J genes are TRBV7-9 and TRBJ2-3; 9 bases align to TRBD1. Germline loops: CDR1 SEHNR, CDR2 FQNEAQ (reference sequence). The ends lost 7 bases at V and 6 bases at J; junction bases unmatched: 14. The CDR3 runs 16 residues. CDR3 in DNA: TGTGCCAGCATGCTTACTCGGACAGGGGTAGGGGATACGCAGTATTTT. Encoded protein: CASMLTRTGVGDTQYF.

This clone showed up just once. The rearrangement links TRBV10-3 to TRBJ1-2, with 7 bases lining up with TRBD1. The germline gives CDR1 ENHRY, CDR2 SYGVKD. The CDR3 extends over 14 amino acids. The J segment lost 4 bases and the V segment lost 6 bases, leaving 8 bases of the junction unmatched. For the CDR3, the DNA is TGTGCCATCAGCGCCGCAGGGGGACTCTATGGCTACACCTTC. Its translation: CAISAAGGLYGYTF.

This clone was observed a single time. The chain is built from TRBV7-2 and TRBJ2-5, with 7 bases fitting TRBD1. The CDR3 length is 15 residues. V lost 3 bases and J lost 0; bases outside the gene matches: 4. Germline-derived CDR1 and CDR2 are SGHTA and FQGNSA. The chain's CDR3 is CASSLARGYQETQYF. CDR3 nucleotide sequence: TGTGCCAGCAGCTTGGCCAGGGGGTACCAAGAGACCCAGTACTTC.

J is TRBJ1-6 and V is TRBV6-5; weak D call: TRBD1 (5 bases). Trimming stripped 5 bases from V and 6 bases from J, with 8 bases between. The CDR3 runs to 13 residues. CDR1 is MNHEY, CDR2 SVGAGI, per germline. In nucleotides, the CDR3 is TGTGCCAGCAGTCCCGACAGTAATTCACCCCTCCACTTT. Translating gives CASSPDSNSPLHF.

The J gene is TRBJ2-7, the V gene TRBV15, with D unclear. V lost 5 bases and J lost 5, with 13 bases in between. The CDR3 consists of 13 residues. In germline, CDR1 is LNHNV, CDR2 YYDKDF (reference sequence). CDR3 amino acids: CATSYDGYDEQYF. CDR3 nucleotides: TGTGCCACCAGCTACGATGGCTACGACGAGCAGTACTTC.

This clone was counted a single time. V and J are TRBV5-4 and TRBJ1-2; 11 positions agree with TRBD1. Per germline, CDR1 SGHNT and CDR2 YYREEE (reference sequence). CDR3 length: 16 residues. J gave up 5 bases and V 3 bases, and 9 bases lay outside the gene matches. The CDR3, as DNA: TGTGCCAGCAGCTCAACCGGACAGGGGGCGAGGTATGGCTACACCTTC. Its protein product is CASSSTGQGARYGYTF.

CDR3 sequence: CASSLVQVLNTEAFF. The CDR3 DNA sequence: TGTGCCAGCAGCTTGGTACAGGTCCTCAACACTGAAGCTTTCTTT. The J gene is TRBJ1-1, the V gene TRBV5-6, with a possible D match to TRBD1 (5 bases). Per the germline V gene, CDR1 is SGHDT and CDR2 is YYEEEE. The CDR3 has 15 amino acids. Between the trimmed V and J ends, which lost 0 bases and 2 bases, there was a span of 11 bases. The complete variable domain, with remaining parts taken from reference TRBV5-6 and TRBJ1-1, reads DAGVTQSPTHLIKTRGQQVTLRCSPKSGHDTVSWYQQALGQGPQFIFQYYEEEERQRGNFPDRFSGHQFPNYSSELNVNALLLGDSALYLCASSLVQVLNTEAFFGQGTRLTVV.

This chain joins TRBV29-1 and TRBJ1-4; D call uncertain. V was clipped by 4 bases and J by 5 bases, with 5 bases between them. The CDR3 spans 11 residues. Per germline, CDR1 SQVTM and CDR2 ANQGSEA. CDR3 amino acids: CSVALNEKLFF. The CDR3, as DNA: TGCAGCGTTGCGTTAAATGAAAAACTGTTTTTT.

This chain links TRBV7-8 with TRBJ2-7; 9 nucleotides agree with TRBD1. Germline trimming cut 8 bases from V and 3 bases from J; bases unmatched to any gene: 8. The CDR3 is 14 amino acids. Germline values: CDR1 SGHVS, CDR2 FQNEAQ. The CDR3 is CASPTGQGIYEQYF. For the CDR3, the DNA is TGTGCCAGCCCGACGGGACAGGGAATCTACGAGCAGTACTTC.

V usage is TRBV5-4 and J usage is TRBJ1-5; TRBD1 matches at 9 bases. This CDR3 has 15 amino acids. Germline V gene lookup returns CDR1 SGHNT and CDR2 YYREEE (reference sequence). V shed 0 bases and J 7 bases; nucleotides not matched to a gene: 5. The DNA of the CDR3 is TGTGCCAGCAGCTTGGACAGGGGGCGAGGGCAGCCCCAGCATTTT. Translation: CASSLDRGRGQPQHF.

The CDR3 DNA reads as TGTGCCAGCAGTTCCACCCCGGCCGTGGGGGAAGCTTTCTTT. This codes for CASSSTPAVGEAFF. This chain links TRBV28 with TRBJ1-1; D is uncertain. The V and J ends lost 4 bases and 8 bases respectively, with 17 bases between them. Germline V CDR1 and CDR2: MDHEN, SYDVKM. The CDR3 runs to 14 residues.

The gene calls are TRBV18 and TRBJ2-7, with 11 bases that match TRBD1. V shed 0 bases, J shed 6 bases, and the junction held 7 bases outside the gene matches. The V gene's germline CDR1 is KGHSH and CDR2 LQKENI. This CDR3 comprises 16 residues. The CDR3 region is CASSPPGQGESGEQYF. CDR3 in DNA: TGTGCCAGCTCACCACCGGGACAGGGGGAATCGGGCGAGCAGTACTTC.

The genes are TRBV6-5 and TRBJ1-1, with 7 positions matching TRBD1. This CDR3 is built from 16 residues. With 4 bases clipped from V and 7 bases from J, the junction kept 15 bases outside the gene matches. Germline assignment: CDR1 MNHEY and CDR2 SVGAGI. As DNA, the CDR3 is TGTGCCAGCAGTTCCTCAGGAGAGGGGGCGAAGGGTGAAGCTTTCTTT. The encoded protein is CASSSSGEGAKGEAFF.

The genes are TRBV7-3 and TRBJ1-6; TRBD1 matches at 7 bases. The junction had 7 bases not matched to a gene; V was cut back by 6 bases and J by 11 bases. CDR3 length: 13 amino acids. Germline V gene data show CDR1 as SGHTA and CDR2 as FQGTGA. The CDR3 region is CASSFSGGTPLHF. DNA for the CDR3: TGTGCCAGCAGTTTTTCAGGGGGGACACCCCTCCACTTT.

This chain links TRBV10-3 with TRBJ1-1; D uncertain. The CDR3 has 13 amino acids. Trimming took off 10 bases at V and 3 bases at J, with 15 bases between the two ends. Germline V gives CDR1 ENHRY, CDR2 SYGVKD. As DNA, the CDR3 is TGTGCCACGACGTCCGACAAGGACACTGAAGCTTTCTTT. Amino acids: CATTSDKDTEAFF.

The chain links TRBV9 to TRBJ1-6, with 11 bases matching TRBD1. This CDR3 is built from 14 residues. The V gene's germline CDR1 is SGDLS and CDR2 YYNGEE. J gave up 9 bases and V 4 bases, and 3 bases lay outside the gene matches. The CDR3 here is CASSTGQGGSPLHF. DNA of the CDR3: TGTGCCAGCAGCACGGGACAGGGGGGTTCACCCCTCCACTTT. The complete variable domain, with remaining parts taken from reference TRBV9 and TRBJ1-6, reads DSGVTQTPKHLITATGQRVTLRCSPRSGDLSVYWYQQSLDQGLQFLIQYYNGEERAKGNILERFSAQQFPDLHSELNLSSLELGDSALYFCASSTGQGGSPLHFGNGTRLTVT.